This is a list of T cell receptor beta chains from one sample in a study of blood T cell repertoires in COVID-19. Some clones are missing from TCRdb's copy, which holds only in-frame ones; the method was immunoSEQ multiplex PCR. The repertoire holds 170,000 or so clones, with roughly 87% as singletons. Sequences were obtained from PBMCs or T cells enriched from blood (not recorded which). The receptors come from a woman between 50 and 59 years old who had recovered from COVID-19. Both conserved end residues are part of each CDR3. D genes are given only for firm matches. The size of a clone is reported for some rows only, either as once, few or many, or as a class for expanded clones.

D	size	V	J	CDR3	DNA
TRBD1	-	TRBV19	TRBJ2-7	CASRPHGTVSSYEQYF	TGTGCCAGTAGACCCCATGGGACAGTCTCTTCCTACGAGCAGTACTTC
-	once	TRBV5-1	TRBJ1-4	CASSRDTDEKLFF	TGCGCCAGCAGCAGGGACACGGATGAAAAACTGTTTTTT
-	-	TRBV7-8	TRBJ2-2	CASSSRRGTGELFF	TGTGCCAGCAGCTCTCGCCGGGGGACCGGGGAGCTGTTTTTT
-	-	TRBV10-3	TRBJ2-1	CAISLYSSAYNEQFF	TGTGCCATCAGCCTCTACAGCTCTGCCTACAATGAGCAGTTCTTC
TRBD1	-	TRBV27	TRBJ1-2	CASSSLGTGIYGYTF	TGTGCCAGCAGTTCCTTAGGGACAGGGATCTATGGCTACACCTTC
TRBD1	-	TRBV28	TRBJ2-7	CASSGSLGVGTGPHEQYF	TGTGCCAGCAGTGGTAGTCTGGGTGTTGGGACAGGGCCCCACGAGCAGTACTTC
TRBD1	-	TRBV27	TRBJ1-6	CASSFQGDNSPLHF	TGTGCCAGCAGTTTCCAGGGGGACAATTCACCCCTCCACTTT
-	-	TRBV24-1	TRBJ1-5	CATSDPRAGNQPQHF	TGTGCCACCAGTGACCCGCGTGCGGGCAATCAGCCCCAGCATTTT
TRBD1	-	TRBV12-3/TRBV12-4	TRBJ1-2	CASSLTGVAGYTF	TGTGCCAGCAGCTTAACAGGGGTCGCCGGCTACACCTTC
TRBD1	few	TRBV19	TRBJ2-7	CASSIGTGPYEQYF	TGTGCCAGTAGTATCGGGACAGGGCCATACGAGCAGTACTTC
-	-	TRBV15	TRBJ1-2	CATSRETNRAYGYTF	TGTGCCACCAGCAGAGAGACTAACAGGGCCTATGGCTACACCTTC
-	-	TRBV5-4	TRBJ1-3	CASSFYSGNTIYF	TGTGCCAGCAGCTTCTACTCTGGAAACACCATATATTTT
-	-	TRBV27	TRBJ2-7	CASSFQHPGDVQYF	TGTGCCAGCAGTTTCCAACACCCGGGGGATGTGCAGTACTTC
TRBD1	-	TRBV27	TRBJ1-1	CASSQDRTGGRSTEAFF	TGTGCCAGCAGTCAAGACCGGACAGGGGGAAGGAGCACTGAAGCTTTCTTT
-	-	TRBV30	TRBJ2-5	CAWSVWGLQETQYF	TGTGCCTGGAGTGTCTGGGGCCTCCAAGAGACCCAGTACTTC
-	-	TRBV4-1	TRBJ2-3	CASSQRAGLAADTQYF	TGCGCCAGCAGCCAAAGGGCGGGACTTGCGGCAGATACGCAGTATTTT
TRBD2	-	TRBV13	TRBJ2-1	CASSLGSSGSYNEQFF	TGTGCCAGCAGCTTAGGTTCTAGCGGGTCCTACAATGAGCAGTTCTTC
-	-	TRBV24-1	TRBJ2-7	CATSDQGGREQYF	TGTGCCACCAGTGATCAAGGTGGGAGAGAGCAGTACTTC
TRBD1	-	TRBV18	TRBJ1-2	CASSPPQGAWGYTF	TGTGCCAGCTCACCACCCCAGGGGGCTTGGGGCTACACCTTC
-	-	TRBV18	TRBJ1-5	CASWQGGSNQPQHF	TGTGCCAGCTGGCAGGGAGGGAGCAATCAGCCCCAGCATTTT
-	-	TRBV6-5	TRBJ1-6	CASRRGSDNSPLHF	TGTGCCAGCAGAAGGGGCAGTGATAATTCACCCCTCCACTTT
TRBD1	-	TRBV15	TRBJ2-7	CATSSYRGQYEQYF	TGTGCCACCAGCAGTTACAGGGGGCAATACGAGCAGTACTTC
-	once	TRBV28	TRBJ1-5	CASSPTVRGQPQHF	TGTGCCAGCAGTCCGACAGTTCGTGGTCAGCCCCAGCATTTT
-	-	TRBV18	TRBJ1-6	CASSPPWQGYNSPLHF	TGTGCCAGCTCACCACCGTGGCAGGGATATAATTCACCCCTCCACTTT
TRBD2	-	TRBV24-1	TRBJ2-1	CATSDRSGRPYNEQFF	TGTGCCACCAGTGACCGTAGCGGGAGACCCTACAATGAGCAGTTCTTC
-	-	TRBV5-1	TRBJ1-4	CASSLGGGAEKLFF	TGCGCCAGCAGCCTGGGCGGCGGGGCGGAAAAACTGTTTTTT
TRBD1	-	TRBV11-2	TRBJ1-1	CASSRDRAANTEAFF	TGTGCCAGCAGCCGGGACAGGGCAGCTAACACTGAAGCTTTCTTT